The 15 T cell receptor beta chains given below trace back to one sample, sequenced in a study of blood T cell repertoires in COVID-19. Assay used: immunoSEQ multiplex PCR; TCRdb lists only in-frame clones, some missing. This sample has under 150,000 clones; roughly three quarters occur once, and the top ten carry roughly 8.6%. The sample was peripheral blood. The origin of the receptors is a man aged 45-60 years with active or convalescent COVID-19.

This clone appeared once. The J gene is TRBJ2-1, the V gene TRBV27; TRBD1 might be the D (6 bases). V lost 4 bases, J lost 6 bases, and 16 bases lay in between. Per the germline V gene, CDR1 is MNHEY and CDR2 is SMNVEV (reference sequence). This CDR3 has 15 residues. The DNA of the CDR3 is TGTGCCAGCAGTTCAAACACAGGGCTGGGCAATGAGCAGTTCTTC. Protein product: CASSSNTGLGNEQFF.

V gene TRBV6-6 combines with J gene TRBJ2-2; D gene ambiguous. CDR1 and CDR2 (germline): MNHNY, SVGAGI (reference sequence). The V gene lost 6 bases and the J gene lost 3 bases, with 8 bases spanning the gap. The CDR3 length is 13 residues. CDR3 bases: TGTGCCAGCAGCCGAAGAGACACCGGGGAGCTGTTTTTT. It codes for CASSRRDTGELFF.

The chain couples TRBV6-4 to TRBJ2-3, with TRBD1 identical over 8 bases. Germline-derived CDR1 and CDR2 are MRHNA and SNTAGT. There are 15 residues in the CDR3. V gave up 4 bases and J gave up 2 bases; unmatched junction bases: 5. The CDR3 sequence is CASSVDRGPTDTQYF. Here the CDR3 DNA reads TGTGCCAGCAGTGTTGACAGGGGACCCACAGATACGCAGTATTTT.

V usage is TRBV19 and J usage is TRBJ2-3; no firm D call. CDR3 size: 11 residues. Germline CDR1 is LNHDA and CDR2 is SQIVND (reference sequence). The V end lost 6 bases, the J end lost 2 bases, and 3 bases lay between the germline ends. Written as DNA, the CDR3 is TGTGCCAGTAGCCACACAGATACGCAGTATTTT. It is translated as CASSHTDTQYF.

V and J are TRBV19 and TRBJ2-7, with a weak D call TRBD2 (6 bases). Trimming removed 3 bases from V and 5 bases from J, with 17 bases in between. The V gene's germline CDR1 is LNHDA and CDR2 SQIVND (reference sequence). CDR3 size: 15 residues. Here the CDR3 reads CASSIRGSVFDEQYF. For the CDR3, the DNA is TGTGCCAGTAGTATCCGGGGGTCCGTGTTCGACGAGCAGTACTTC. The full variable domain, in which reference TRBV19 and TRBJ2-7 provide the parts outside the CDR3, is DGGITQSPKYLFRKEGQNVTLSCEQNLNHDAMYWYRQDPGQGLRLIYYSQIVNDFQKGDIAEGYSVSREKKESFPLTVTSAQKNPTAFYLCASSIRGSVFDEQYFGPGTRLTVT.

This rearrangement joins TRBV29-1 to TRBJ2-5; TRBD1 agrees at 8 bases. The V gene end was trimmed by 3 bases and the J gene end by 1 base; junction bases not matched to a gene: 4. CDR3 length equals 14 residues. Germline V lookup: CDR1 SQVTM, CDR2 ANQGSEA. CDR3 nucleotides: TGCAGCGTTGAGCGGACAGGGACCCAAGAGACCCAGTACTTC. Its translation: CSVERTGTQETQYF.

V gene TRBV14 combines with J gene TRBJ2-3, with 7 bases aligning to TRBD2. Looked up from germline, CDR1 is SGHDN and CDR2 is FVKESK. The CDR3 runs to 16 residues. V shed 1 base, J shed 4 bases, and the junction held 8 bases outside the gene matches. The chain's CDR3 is CASSQAGGSFADTQYF. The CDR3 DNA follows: TGTGCCAGCAGCCAAGCCGGCGGGAGCTTCGCAGATACGCAGTATTTT.

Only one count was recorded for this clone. CDR3 nucleotides: TGCGCCAGCAGCCAAGATCTGAGTATTTATAATTCACCCCTCCACTTT. Translating it yields CASSQDLSIYNSPLHF. The gene calls are TRBV4-1 and TRBJ1-6; the D is unclear. Trimming shortened V by 0 bases and J by 4 bases, and 10 bases separated the two germline ends. The V gene's germline CDR1 is MGHRA and CDR2 YSYEKL. This CDR3 is 16 amino acids long.

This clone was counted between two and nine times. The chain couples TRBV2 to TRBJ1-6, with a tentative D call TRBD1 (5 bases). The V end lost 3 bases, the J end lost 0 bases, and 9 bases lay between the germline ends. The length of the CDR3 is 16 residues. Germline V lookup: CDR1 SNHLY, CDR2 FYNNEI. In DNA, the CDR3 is TGTGCCAGCAGTGATTCCGACAGCTCCTATAATTCACCCCTCCACTTT. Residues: CASSDSDSSYNSPLHF.

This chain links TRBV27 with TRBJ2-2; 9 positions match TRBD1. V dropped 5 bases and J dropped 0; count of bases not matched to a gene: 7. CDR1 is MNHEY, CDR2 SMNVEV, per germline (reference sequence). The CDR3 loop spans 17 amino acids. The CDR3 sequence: CASSGTGGPANTGELFF. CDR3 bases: TGTGCCAGCAGTGGAACAGGGGGCCCTGCGAACACCGGGGAGCTGTTTTTT.

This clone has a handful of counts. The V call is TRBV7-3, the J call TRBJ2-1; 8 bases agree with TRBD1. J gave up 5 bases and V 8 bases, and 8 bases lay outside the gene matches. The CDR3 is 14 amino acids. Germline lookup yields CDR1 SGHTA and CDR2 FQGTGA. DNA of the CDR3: TGTGCCAGCGCCCGGACAGGGCCTAACAATGAGCAGTTCTTC. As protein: CASARTGPNNEQFF. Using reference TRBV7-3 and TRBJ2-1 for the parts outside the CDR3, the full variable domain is GAGVSQTPSNKVTEKGKYVELRCDPISGHTALYWYRQSLGQGPEFLIYFQGTGAADDSGLPNDRFFAVRPEGSVSTLKIQRTERGDSAVYLCASARTGPNNEQFFGPGTRLTVL.

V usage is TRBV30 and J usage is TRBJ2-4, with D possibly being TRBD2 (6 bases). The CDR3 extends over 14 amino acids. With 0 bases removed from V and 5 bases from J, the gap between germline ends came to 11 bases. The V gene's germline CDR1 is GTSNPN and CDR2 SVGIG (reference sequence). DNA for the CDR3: TGTGCCTGGAGTGTAACGGGAGTTGAAAACATTCAGTACTTC. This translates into CAWSVTGVENIQYF.

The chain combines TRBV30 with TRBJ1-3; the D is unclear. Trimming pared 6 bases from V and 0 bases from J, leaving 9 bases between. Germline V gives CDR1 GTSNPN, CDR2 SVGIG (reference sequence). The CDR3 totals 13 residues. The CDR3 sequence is CACGRTSGNTIYF. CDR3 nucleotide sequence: TGTGCCTGCGGGAGAACCTCTGGAAACACCATATATTTT.

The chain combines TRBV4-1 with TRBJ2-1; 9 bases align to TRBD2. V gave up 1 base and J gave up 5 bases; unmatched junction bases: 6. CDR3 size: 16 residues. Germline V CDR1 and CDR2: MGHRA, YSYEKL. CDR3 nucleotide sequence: TGCGCCAGCAGCCAAGTTAGCGGGAGTTCACACAATGAGCAGTTCTTC. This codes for CASSQVSGSSHNEQFF.

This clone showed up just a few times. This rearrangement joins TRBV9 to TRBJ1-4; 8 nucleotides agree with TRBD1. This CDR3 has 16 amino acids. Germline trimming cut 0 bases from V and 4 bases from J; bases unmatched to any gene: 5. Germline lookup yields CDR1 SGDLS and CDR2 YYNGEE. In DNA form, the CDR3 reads TGTGCCAGCAGCGTAGTAGGGACAGGCCTTAATGAAAAACTGTTTTTT. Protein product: CASSVVGTGLNEKLFF.